Many counts were recorded for the clone carrying this TCR beta chain. Its antigen is unknown. This sample is part of a study of molecular identifiers for immune sequencing clone quantification. The ends lost 6 bases at V and 2 bases at J; junction bases unmatched: 7. This CDR3 region has 14 residues. CDR1 is DFQATT and CDR2 is SNEGSKA in the germline V gene (reference sequence). Study findings and constraints: Spiked Jurkat TCR RNA equivalent to one cell reportedly surfaced among 900,000 to 1,000,000 naive cells.

TCRdb re-called the PCR reads with MiXCR, one entry per CDR3 protein. Of approximately 670,000 distinct CDR3 sequences in the sample, around 20% are singletons; the top ten hold 0.85%. The source is a human donor in good health. Some libraries in this study had Jurkat cell RNA spiked in. V and J are TRBV20-1 and TRBJ2-1; 7 bases fit TRBD2. The specimen was naive CD8+ T cells from blood, with Jurkat cell RNA spiked in. Subset specified: FACS-sorted CD8+CD4-CCR7+CD45RA+ naive T cells. The CDR3 DNA sequence: TGCAGTGCACTCCGGGACTACACCTACAATGAGCAGTTCTTC. It encodes CSALRDYTYNEQFF.